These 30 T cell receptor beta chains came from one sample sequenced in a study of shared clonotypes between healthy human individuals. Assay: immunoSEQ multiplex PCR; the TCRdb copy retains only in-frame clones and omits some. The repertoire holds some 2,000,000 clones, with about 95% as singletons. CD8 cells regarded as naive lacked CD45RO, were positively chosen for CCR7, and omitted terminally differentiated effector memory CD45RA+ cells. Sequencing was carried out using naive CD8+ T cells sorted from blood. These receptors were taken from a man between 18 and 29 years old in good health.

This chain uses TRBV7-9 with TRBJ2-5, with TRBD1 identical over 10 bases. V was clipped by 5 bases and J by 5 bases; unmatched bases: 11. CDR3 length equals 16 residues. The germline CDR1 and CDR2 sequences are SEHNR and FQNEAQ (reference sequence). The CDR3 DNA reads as TGTGCCAGCAGCCCGCAGCCGGGACAGGGGCGGGAGACCCAGTACTTC. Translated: CASSPQPGQGRETQYF.

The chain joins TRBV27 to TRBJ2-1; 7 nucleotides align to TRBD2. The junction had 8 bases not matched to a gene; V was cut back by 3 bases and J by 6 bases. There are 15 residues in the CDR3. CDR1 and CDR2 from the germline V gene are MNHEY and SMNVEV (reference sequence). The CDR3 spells CASSFGGGGGNEQFF. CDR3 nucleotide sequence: TGTGCCAGCAGTTTCGGCGGGGGAGGTGGCAATGAGCAGTTCTTC.

The CDR3 coding sequence is TGCGCCAGCAGCCGAAGCCTGGTTGGAGTACAAGGCACAGATACGCAGTATTTT. Residues: CASSRSLVGVQGTDTQYF. V and J are TRBV4-3 and TRBJ2-3; D not certain. The germline V gene encodes CDR1 LGHNA and CDR2 YSLEER. Trimming took off 4 bases at V and 1 base at J, with 21 bases between the two ends. This CDR3 comprises 18 residues.

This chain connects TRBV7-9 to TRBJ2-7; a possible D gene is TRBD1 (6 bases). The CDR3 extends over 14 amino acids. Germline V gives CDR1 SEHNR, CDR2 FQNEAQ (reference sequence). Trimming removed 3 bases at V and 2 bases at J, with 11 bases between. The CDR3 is CASSFSRGPYEQYF. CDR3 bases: TGTGCCAGCAGCTTTTCCAGGGGACCCTACGAGCAGTACTTC.

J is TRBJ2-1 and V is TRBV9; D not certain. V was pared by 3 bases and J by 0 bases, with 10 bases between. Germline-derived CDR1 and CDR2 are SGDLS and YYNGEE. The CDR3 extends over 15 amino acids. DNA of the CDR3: TGTGCCAGCAGCGCGGACGGCTTCTCCTACAATGAGCAGTTCTTC. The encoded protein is CASSADGFSYNEQFF. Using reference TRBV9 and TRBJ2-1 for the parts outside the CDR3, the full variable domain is DSGVTQTPKHLITATGQRVTLRCSPRSGDLSVYWYQQSLDQGLQFLIQYYNGEERAKGNILERFSAQQFPDLHSELNLSSLELGDSALYFCASSADGFSYNEQFFGPGTRLTVL.

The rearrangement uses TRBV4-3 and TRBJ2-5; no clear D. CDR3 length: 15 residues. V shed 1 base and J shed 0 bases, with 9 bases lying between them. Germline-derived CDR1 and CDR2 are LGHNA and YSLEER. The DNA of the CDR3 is TGCGCCAGCAGCCAAGCATGGCATTACCAAGAGACCCAGTACTTC. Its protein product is CASSQAWHYQETQYF.

The CDR3, as DNA: TGTGCCTGGAGTCAGAACGGGAGAGTCTACGAGCAGTACTTC. It yields the protein CAWSQNGRVYEQYF. The chain recombines TRBV30 with TRBJ2-7; D may be TRBD2 (6 bases). V was cut by 2 bases and J by 3 bases, with 14 bases left in between. Germline V lookup: CDR1 GTSNPN, CDR2 SVGIG (reference sequence). The CDR3 spans 14 residues.

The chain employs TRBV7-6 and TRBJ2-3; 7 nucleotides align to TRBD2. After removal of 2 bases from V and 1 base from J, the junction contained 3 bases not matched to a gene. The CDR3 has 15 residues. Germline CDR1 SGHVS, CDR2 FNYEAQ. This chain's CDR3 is CASSLPSGGTDTQYF. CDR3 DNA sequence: TGTGCCAGCAGCTTACCCAGCGGGGGCACAGATACGCAGTATTTT.

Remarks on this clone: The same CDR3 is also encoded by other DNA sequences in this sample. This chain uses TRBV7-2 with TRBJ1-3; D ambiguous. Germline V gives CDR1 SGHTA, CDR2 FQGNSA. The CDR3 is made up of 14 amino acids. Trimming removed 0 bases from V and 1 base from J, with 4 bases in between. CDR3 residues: CASSLALSGNTIYF. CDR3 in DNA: TGTGCCAGCAGCTTAGCACTGTCTGGAAACACCATATATTTT.

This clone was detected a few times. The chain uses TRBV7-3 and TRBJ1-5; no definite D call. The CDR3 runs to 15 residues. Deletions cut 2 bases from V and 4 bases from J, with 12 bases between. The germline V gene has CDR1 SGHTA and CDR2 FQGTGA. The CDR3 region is CASSLDGTSNQPQHF. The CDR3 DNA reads TGTGCCAGCAGCTTAGACGGAACCTCTAATCAGCCCCAGCATTTT.

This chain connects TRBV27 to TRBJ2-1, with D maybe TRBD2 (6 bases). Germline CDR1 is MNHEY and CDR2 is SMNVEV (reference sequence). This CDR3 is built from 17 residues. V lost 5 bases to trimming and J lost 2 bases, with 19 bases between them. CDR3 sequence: CASSTRDWAGPYNEQFF. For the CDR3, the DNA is TGTGCCAGCAGTACCCGGGACTGGGCGGGACCCTACAATGAGCAGTTCTTC.

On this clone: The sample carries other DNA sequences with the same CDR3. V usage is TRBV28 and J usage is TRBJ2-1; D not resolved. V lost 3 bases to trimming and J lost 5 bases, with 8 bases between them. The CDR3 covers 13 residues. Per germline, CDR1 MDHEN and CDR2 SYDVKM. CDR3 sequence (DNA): TGTGCCAGCAGTTTTAGGCTGAACAATGAGCAGTTCTTC. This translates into CASSFRLNNEQFF.

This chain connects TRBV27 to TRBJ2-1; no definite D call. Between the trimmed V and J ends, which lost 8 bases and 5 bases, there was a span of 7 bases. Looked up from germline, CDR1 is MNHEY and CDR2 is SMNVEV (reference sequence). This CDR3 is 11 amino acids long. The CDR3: CASHANNEQFF. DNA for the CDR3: TGTGCCAGCCATGCAAACAATGAGCAGTTCTTC.

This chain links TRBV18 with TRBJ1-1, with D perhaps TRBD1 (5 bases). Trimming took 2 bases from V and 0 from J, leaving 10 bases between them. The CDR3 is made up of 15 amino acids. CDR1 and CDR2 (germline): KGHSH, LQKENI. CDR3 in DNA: TGTGCCAGCTCACCAGGGACGGGCTTGAACACTGAAGCTTTCTTT. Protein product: CASSPGTGLNTEAFF.

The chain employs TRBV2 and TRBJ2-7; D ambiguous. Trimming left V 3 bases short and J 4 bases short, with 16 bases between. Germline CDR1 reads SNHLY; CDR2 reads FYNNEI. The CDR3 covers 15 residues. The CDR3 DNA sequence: TGTGCCAGCAGTGACGAATACGAGAGGCCTTACGAGCAGTACTTC. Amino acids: CASSDEYERPYEQYF.

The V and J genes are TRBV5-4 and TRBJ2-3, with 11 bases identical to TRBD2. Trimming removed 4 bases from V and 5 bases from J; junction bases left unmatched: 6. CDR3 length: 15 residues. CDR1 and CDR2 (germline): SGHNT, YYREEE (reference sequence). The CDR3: CASSPLAGAGDTQYF. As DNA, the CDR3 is TGTGCCAGCAGCCCACTAGCGGGGGCGGGAGATACGCAGTATTTT.

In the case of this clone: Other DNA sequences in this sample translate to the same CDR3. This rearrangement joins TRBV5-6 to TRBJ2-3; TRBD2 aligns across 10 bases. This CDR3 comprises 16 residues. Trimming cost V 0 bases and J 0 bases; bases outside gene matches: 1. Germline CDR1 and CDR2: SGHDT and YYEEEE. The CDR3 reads CASSLATSGSTDTQYF. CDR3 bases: TGTGCCAGCAGCTTGGCGACTAGCGGGAGCACAGATACGCAGTATTTT.

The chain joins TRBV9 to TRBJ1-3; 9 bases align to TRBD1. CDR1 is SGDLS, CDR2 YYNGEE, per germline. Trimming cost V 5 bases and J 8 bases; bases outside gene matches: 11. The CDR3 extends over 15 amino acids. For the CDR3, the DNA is TGTGCCAGCAGTGAATGGGACAGGGCGGCCGACACCATATATTTT. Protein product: CASSEWDRAADTIYF.

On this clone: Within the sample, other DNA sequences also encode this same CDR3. DNA of the CDR3: TGTGCCAGCAGCCTTGACTACGAGCAGTACTTC. This gives the protein CASSLDYEQYF. The V call is TRBV11-2, the J call TRBJ2-7; D is ambiguous. Germline V gene data show CDR1 as SGHAT and CDR2 as FQNNGV. The ends were cut back, 5 bases at V and 3 bases at J, with 5 bases in the middle. The CDR3 runs to 11 residues.

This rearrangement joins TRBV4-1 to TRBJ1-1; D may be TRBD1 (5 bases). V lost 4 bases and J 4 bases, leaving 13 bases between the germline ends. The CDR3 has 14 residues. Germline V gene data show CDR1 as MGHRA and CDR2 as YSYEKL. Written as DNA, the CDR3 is TGCGCCAGCAGCCTGGGGGGAGGAAGCACTGAAGCTTTCTTT. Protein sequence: CASSLGGGSTEAFF.

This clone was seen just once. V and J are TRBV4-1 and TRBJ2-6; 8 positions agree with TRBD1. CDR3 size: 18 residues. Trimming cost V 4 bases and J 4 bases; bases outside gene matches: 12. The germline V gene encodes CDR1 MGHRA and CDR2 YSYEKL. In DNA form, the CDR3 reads TGCGCCAGCAGCCCGGACATGACAGGGGTGGAGGGGGCCAACGTCCTGACTTTC. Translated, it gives CASSPDMTGVEGANVLTF.

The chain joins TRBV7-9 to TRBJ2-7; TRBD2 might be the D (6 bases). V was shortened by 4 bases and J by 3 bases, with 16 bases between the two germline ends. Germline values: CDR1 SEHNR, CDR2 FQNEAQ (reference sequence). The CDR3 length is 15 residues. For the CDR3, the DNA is TGTGCCAGCAGCTCAGGGCCGGGACTGATCTACGAGCAGTACTTC. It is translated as CASSSGPGLIYEQYF.

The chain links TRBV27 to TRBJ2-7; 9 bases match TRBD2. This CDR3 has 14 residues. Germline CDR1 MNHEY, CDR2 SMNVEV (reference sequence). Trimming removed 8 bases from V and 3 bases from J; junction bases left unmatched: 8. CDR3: CASSLVAGVYEQYF. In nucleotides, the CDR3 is TGTGCCAGCTCCCTCGTAGCGGGAGTCTACGAGCAGTACTTC.

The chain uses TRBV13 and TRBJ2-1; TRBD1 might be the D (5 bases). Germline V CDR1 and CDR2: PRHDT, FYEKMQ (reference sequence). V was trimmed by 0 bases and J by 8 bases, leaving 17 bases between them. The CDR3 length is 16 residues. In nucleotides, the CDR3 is TGTGCCAGCAGCTTAGGTACAGGTTTTCTAGGCCATGAGCAGTTCTTC. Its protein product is CASSLGTGFLGHEQFF.

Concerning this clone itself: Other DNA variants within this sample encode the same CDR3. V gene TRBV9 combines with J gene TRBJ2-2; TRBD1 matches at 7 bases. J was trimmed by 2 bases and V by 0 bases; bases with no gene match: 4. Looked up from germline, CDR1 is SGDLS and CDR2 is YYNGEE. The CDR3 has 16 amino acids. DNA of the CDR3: TGTGCCAGCAGCGTAGAGGGGACAGTTAACACCGGGGAGCTGTTTTTT. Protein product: CASSVEGTVNTGELFF.

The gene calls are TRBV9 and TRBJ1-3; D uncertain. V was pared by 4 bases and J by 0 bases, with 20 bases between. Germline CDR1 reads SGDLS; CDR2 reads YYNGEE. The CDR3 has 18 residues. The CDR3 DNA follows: TGTGCCAGCAGCCCCTTTGGTTCTACGGTTTTCTCTGGAAACACCATATATTTT. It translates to CASSPFGSTVFSGNTIYF.

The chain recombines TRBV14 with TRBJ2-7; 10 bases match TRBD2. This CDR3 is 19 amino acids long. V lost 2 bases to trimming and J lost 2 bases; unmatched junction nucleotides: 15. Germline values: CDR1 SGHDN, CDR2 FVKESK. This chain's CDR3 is CASSQLTRLAGYGTYEQYF. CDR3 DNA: TGTGCCAGCAGCCAACTTACTCGACTAGCGGGCTATGGGACCTACGAGCAGTACTTC.

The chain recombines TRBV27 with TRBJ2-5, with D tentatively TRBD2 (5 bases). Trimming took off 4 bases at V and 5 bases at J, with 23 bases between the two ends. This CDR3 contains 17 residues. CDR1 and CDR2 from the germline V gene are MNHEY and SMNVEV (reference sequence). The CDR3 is CASSSISLSRGKETQYF. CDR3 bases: TGTGCCAGCAGTTCGATCTCCCTGTCACGAGGGAAGGAGACCCAGTACTTC.

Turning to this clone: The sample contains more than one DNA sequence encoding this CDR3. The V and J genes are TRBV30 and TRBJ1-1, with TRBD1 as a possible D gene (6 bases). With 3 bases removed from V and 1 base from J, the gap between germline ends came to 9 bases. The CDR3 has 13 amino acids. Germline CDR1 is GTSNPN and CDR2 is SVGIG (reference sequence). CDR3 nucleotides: TGTGCCTGGAGCCTAGGGGGGAACACTGAAGCTTTCTTT. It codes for CAWSLGGNTEAFF.

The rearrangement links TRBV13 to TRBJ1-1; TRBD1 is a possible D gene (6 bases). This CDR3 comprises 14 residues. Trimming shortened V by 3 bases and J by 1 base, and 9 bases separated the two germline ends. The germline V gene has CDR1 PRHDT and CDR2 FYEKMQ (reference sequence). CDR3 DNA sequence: TGTGCCAGCAGCTTTACAGGGAGGAACACTGAAGCTTTCTTT. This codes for CASSFTGRNTEAFF.